The 10 T cell receptor beta chains below all came from one sample that was sequenced in a study of T cells after yellow fever vaccination. TCRdb independently ran MiXCR on the 5' RACE reads; one entry per CDR3 protein. The table lists about 340,000 distinct CDR3 sequences, roughly an eighth of them singletons. The sequencing used CD4+ T cells sorted from PBMCs, collected 15 days after the yellow fever booster vaccination. These receptors all stem from a man younger than 35 who received the YFV17D yellow fever vaccine.

This chain connects TRBV11-2 to TRBJ2-3; 9 positions agree with TRBD1. The CDR3 has 17 residues. Germline CDR1 reads SGHAT; CDR2 reads FQNNGV. Losses at the gene ends were 5 bases for V and 4 bases for J; bases not matched to a gene: 13. The CDR3 loop is CASSARTGGRGSDTQYF. The CDR3 DNA reads as TGTGCCAGCAGCGCAAGAACAGGGGGCCGTGGGTCAGATACGCAGTATTTT. Drawing the rest from reference TRBV11-2 and TRBJ2-3, the complete variable domain is EAGVAQSPRYKIIEKRQSVAFWCNPISGHATLYWYQQILGQGPKLLIQFQNNGVVDDSQLPKDRFSAERLKGVDSTLKIQPAKLEDSAVYLCASSARTGGRGSDTQYFGPGTRLTVL.

This clonotype was seen only a few times. The chain recombines TRBV7-9 with TRBJ2-3; possibly TRBD2 for D (5 bases). The germline V and J ends were trimmed by 5 bases and 5 bases, with 11 bases remaining between them. Germline V gene lookup returns CDR1 SEHNR and CDR2 FQNEAQ (reference sequence). The CDR3 spans 13 residues. The CDR3 loop reads CASSRDQGDTQYF. The CDR3 nucleotides are TGTGCCAGCAGCCGGGATCAAGGAGATACGCAGTATTTT.

This clonotype was found many times. This chain joins TRBV7-3 and TRBJ2-1, with a weak D call TRBD1 (6 bases). Trimming shortened V by 4 bases and J by 5 bases, and 12 bases separated the two germline ends. The CDR3 contains 14 residues. Germline V lookup: CDR1 SGHTA, CDR2 FQGTGA. This chain's CDR3 is CASSSGVTNNEQFF. The CDR3 DNA sequence: TGTGCCAGCAGCTCAGGGGTCACCAACAATGAGCAGTTCTTC.

In its sample, this clonotype was seen a few times. V and J are TRBV28 and TRBJ2-5; D is ambiguous. The germline gives CDR1 MDHEN, CDR2 SYDVKM. The CDR3 has 14 amino acids. V was pared by 1 base and J by 5 bases, with 11 bases between. CDR3 DNA: TGTGCCAGCAGTTTATTCTCCGTTGGGGAGACCCAGTACTTC. Its protein is CASSLFSVGETQYF.

To note about this clonotype: A much bigger clone sits one base away, suggesting this may be a read error. The chain has TRBV12-3 or TRBV12-4 and TRBJ2-1, with 7 bases that match TRBD2. The trim removed 4 bases at V and 8 bases at J, leaving 17 bases unmatched. The CDR3 spans 17 residues. CDR3 DNA: TGTGCCAGCAGTTCCGGGGGGTGGTCCTTCGACGCGGATGAGCAGTTCTTC. Encoded protein: CASSSGGWSFDADEQFF.

The chain carries TRBV5-1 and TRBJ2-2, with 7 bases identical to TRBD2. V dropped 3 bases and J dropped 7; count of bases not matched to a gene: 9. The CDR3 covers 15 residues. Germline V gene sequence: CDR1 SGHRS, CDR2 YFSETQ. CDR3: CASSSPSGAGGELFF. The CDR3 nucleotides are TGCGCCAGCAGCTCACCCAGCGGGGCAGGCGGGGAGCTGTTTTTT.

The chain couples TRBV7-9 to TRBJ2-3; D remains ambiguous. Trimming shortened V by 5 bases and J by 6 bases, and 9 bases separated the two germline ends. In germline, CDR1 is SEHNR, CDR2 FQNEAQ (reference sequence). This CDR3 has 12 amino acids. The CDR3 coding sequence is TGTGCCAGCAGCCCTCAGTCGGATACGCAGTATTTT. Protein: CASSPQSDTQYF.

This clonotype was recorded a few times. V gene TRBV7-2 combines with J gene TRBJ1-1, with 8 bases identical to TRBD1. CDR3 size: 14 residues. The V and J ends lost 5 bases and 9 bases, in that order; junction bases with no gene match: 11. Germline V gene lookup returns CDR1 SGHTA and CDR2 FQGNSA. The CDR3 loop is CASSTLDRGSKAFF. In DNA, the CDR3 is TGTGCCAGCAGCACCCTAGACAGGGGCTCGAAAGCTTTCTTT.

This clonotype was observed a handful of times. V and J are TRBV30 and TRBJ2-7; 8 bases align to TRBD2. Germline V gene sequence: CDR1 GTSNPN, CDR2 SVGIG (reference sequence). The CDR3 has 17 amino acids. The V segment lost 2 bases and the J segment 1 base; nucleotides outside the gene matches: 13. In DNA, the CDR3 is TGTGCCTGGAGTTGGGGCACTAGCGGCCCGTTATCCTACGAGCAGTACTTC. It translates to CAWSWGTSGPLSYEQYF.

This clonotype has a handful of counts. The genes are TRBV6-1 and TRBJ1-4; D may be TRBD1 (5 bases). Trimming removed 8 bases from V and 6 bases from J, with 16 bases in between. The CDR3 is 14 residues long. CDR1 is MNHNS, CDR2 SASEGT, per germline. DNA for the CDR3: TGTGCCAGCCGCTCTGCAGGGACTGATGAAAAACTGTTTTTT. Protein: CASRSAGTDEKLFF.